This T cell receptor beta chain is from a study of human T cells and chemical hapten exposure. Per germline, CDR1 GTSNPN and CDR2 SVGIG (reference sequence). The CDR3 loop spans 13 amino acids. The J segment lost 3 bases and the V segment lost 5 bases, leaving 4 bases of the junction unmatched. TCRdb re-derived calls from the RACE reads in MiXCR, one entry per CDR3 protein. This sample has about 360,000 distinct CDR3 sequences; around 5% occur once, and the top ten carry about 2.1%. The sample holds a few counts of this clonotype. Sample time point: patch test 1, 2 weeks after DPC sensitization. Treatment specified: therapeutic diphenylcyclopropenone sensitization with weekly scalp DPC.

This sequence originates from a woman aged 45-65 years with alopecia areata. Some clones in this sample may be carry-over from other donors' samples. This specimen was whole blood, taken in connection with sensitization to the hapten diphenylcyclopropenone (DPC). This chain joins TRBV30 and TRBJ2-7; 10 bases line up with TRBD1. This CDR3 is CAWGQGGLYEQYF. The DNA for the CDR3 is TGTGCCTGGGGACAGGGGGGCCTCTACGAGCAGTACTTC.